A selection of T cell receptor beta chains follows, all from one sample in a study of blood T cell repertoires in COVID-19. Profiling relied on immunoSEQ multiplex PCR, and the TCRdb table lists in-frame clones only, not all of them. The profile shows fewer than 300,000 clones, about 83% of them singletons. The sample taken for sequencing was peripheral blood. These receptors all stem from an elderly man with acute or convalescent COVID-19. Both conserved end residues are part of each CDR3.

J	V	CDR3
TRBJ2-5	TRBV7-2	CASSLGLAGGLETQYF
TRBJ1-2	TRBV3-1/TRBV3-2	CASSQSAALGGGYTF
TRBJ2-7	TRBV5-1	CASSGPGTGVYEQYF
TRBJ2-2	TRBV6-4	CASSESQGYTGELFF
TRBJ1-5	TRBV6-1	CASSEEGTVLILKPQHF
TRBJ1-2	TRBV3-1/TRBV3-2	CASSQDGGAGSYGYTF
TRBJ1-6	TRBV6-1	CASSEGILSNSPLHF
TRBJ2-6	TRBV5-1	CASSWRDRGSGANVLTF
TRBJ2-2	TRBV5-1	CASSQSSGSFPGELFF
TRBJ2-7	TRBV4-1	CASSPSRQGPYEQYF
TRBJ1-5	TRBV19	CASSSRQGLGQPQHF
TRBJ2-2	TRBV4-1	CASSQDRANTGELFF
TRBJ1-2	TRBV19	CASTRDRGLAYGYTF
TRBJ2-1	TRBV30	CALAGSSYNEQFF
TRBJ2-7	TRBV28	CASSIELSLTYEQYF
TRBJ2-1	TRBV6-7	CASTTPVRSSYNEQFF
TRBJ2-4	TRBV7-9	CASSLDRTGWPYF
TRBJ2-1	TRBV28	CASSSRDRGWNEQFF
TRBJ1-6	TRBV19	CASSDLQGRAPLHF
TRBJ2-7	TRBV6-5	CASSPLGSSGEQYF
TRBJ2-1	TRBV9	CASSASNEQFF
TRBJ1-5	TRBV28	CASSSSRSTPGQFEQPQHF
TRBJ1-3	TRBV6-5	CASNPAGPGNTIYF
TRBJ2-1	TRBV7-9	CASSLAGGYEQFF
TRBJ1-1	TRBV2	CASSRTGTENTEAFF
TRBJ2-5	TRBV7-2	CASSLGVTQTQYF
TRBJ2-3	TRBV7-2	CASSLRLAGATDTQYF
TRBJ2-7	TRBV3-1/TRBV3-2	CASSKLDSSYEQYF
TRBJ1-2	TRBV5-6	CASSLFGYGYTF
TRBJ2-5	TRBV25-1	CASSDLRGGETQYF
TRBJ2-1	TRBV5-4	CASSFPGSGTVTYNEQFF
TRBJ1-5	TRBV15	CATSRGPTGFNQPQHF
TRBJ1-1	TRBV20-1	CSASRQENTEAFF
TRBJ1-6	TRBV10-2	CASSESWYTGGNSPLHF
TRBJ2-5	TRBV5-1	CASSGQDQETQYF
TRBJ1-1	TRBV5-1	CASSAGQGLGGTEAFF
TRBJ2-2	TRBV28	CASRAKQGVRNTGELFF
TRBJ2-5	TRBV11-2	CASSLAVAGAQETQYF
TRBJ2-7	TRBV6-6	CASMGREGRNEQYF
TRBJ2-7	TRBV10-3	CAISAQGVNSEQYF
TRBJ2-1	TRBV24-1	CATSDGTVSSYNEQFF
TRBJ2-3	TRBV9	CASSLITGVGWNTDTQYF
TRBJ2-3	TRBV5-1	CASSLERIAKDTQYF
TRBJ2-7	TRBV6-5	CASSYSPASGANEQYF
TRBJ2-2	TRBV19	CASSGTGGFRELFF
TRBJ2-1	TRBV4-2	CASSQEYLSSYNEQFF
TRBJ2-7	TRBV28	CATTGPPSYEQYF